This TCR beta chain originates from a study of T cells after yellow fever vaccination. TCRdb re-called the 5' RACE reads with MiXCR, one entry per CDR3 protein. The data contain fewer than 450,000 distinct CDR3 sequences, 8% to 9.5% of them seen just once; the ten biggest clones take up roughly 15%. This clonotype has only a few counts. V shed 2 bases and J shed 3 bases, with 11 bases lying between them. Germline V gene sequence: CDR1 SGHRS, CDR2 YFSETQ. The CDR3 totals 14 residues. The chain has TRBV5-1 and TRBJ2-5; perhaps TRBD1 as D (6 bases). This sequence was found in a man younger than 35 who received the YFV17D yellow fever vaccine. The source was PBMCs, collected roughly 46 days after the first yellow fever vaccination. The CDR3 DNA reads as TGCGCCAGCAGCTTTGAGGGGGAGAAAGAGACCCAGTACTTC. It encodes CASSFEGEKETQYF. Variable domain in full (rest from reference TRBV5-1 and TRBJ2-5): KAGVTQTPRYLIKTRGQQVTLSCSPISGHRSVSWYQQTPGQGLQFLFEYFSETQRNKGNFPGRFSGRQFSNSRSEMNVSTLELGDSALYLCASSFEGEKETQYFGPGTRLLVL.